The clone carrying this TCR beta chain was seen a few times. Library construction for TCR beta used iRepertoire HTBI primers and Arm-PCR of CDR3 regions. TCRdb itself ran the multiplex PCR reads through MiXCR, one entry per CDR3 protein. The sample consists of 400,000 to 550,000 distinct CDR3 sequences, roughly 15% of them appearing once. The sample is drawn from a study of regulatory T cells in long-lasting Graves disease. Study overall: Under 3 months of antithyroid drugs had been taken by newly diagnosed Graves' patients.

The CDR3 extends over 14 amino acids. V was clipped by 5 bases and J by 6 bases, with 15 bases between them. Germline values: CDR1 MNHNS, CDR2 SASEGT. Sample time point: newly diagnosed GD, antithyroid drugs for less than 3 months. Scientists built the TCR library using RNA that was extracted from PBMCs. The same sample was also studied in work on T cells in Graves' hyperthyroidism and ophthalmopathy. This second study says: Patients with uncontrolled infections, other autoimmune diseases, pregnancy or lactation were excluded.

This sample comprised peripheral blood mononuclear cells (PBMCs), obtained at new diagnosis, from a patient treated with antithyroid drugs. The chain couples TRBV6-1 to TRBJ2-3; the D gene is possibly TRBD1 (5 bases). This receptor was identified in a woman younger than 45 with Graves disease. Written as DNA, the CDR3 is TGTGCCAGCAGTAGGGGTCAGGCCCCGGATACGCAGTATTTT. This sequence encodes CASSRGQAPDTQYF.